The clone carrying this TCR beta chain came up a few times. Its antigen is undetermined. These data belong to a study of shared clonotypes between healthy human individuals. Study-level background: Per donor, three plates held CD4 naive cells, three held CD4 memory, two held CD8 naive and one held CD8 memory.

This table comes from immunoSEQ multiplex PCR, and its TCRdb copy is limited to in-frame clones, with some not included. The sample contains 950,000 to 1,200,000 clones, approximately 80% of which appear only once. Every donor, a Caucasian adult, lived in Nashville, Tennessee. The CDR3 totals 14 residues. The germline V gene has CDR1 MDHEN and CDR2 SYDVKM. The V end lost 10 bases, the J end lost 3 bases, and 16 bases lay between the germline ends. Whole-study findings and limits: Among non-shared clonotypes, generation probabilities were lower than among those shared by all four donors.

This receptor was obtained from a man aged 18 to 29 in good health. Some clones in this sample may be carry-over from other donors' samples. Source material: memory CD4+ T cells from PBMCs. Stated subset: CD45RA-negative fraction. V usage is TRBV28 and J usage is TRBJ1-5; tentative D call: TRBD1 (5 bases). The CDR3 loop is CATGGEWPNQPQHF. In DNA, the CDR3 is TGTGCCACCGGGGGGGAATGGCCCAATCAGCCCCAGCATTTT.